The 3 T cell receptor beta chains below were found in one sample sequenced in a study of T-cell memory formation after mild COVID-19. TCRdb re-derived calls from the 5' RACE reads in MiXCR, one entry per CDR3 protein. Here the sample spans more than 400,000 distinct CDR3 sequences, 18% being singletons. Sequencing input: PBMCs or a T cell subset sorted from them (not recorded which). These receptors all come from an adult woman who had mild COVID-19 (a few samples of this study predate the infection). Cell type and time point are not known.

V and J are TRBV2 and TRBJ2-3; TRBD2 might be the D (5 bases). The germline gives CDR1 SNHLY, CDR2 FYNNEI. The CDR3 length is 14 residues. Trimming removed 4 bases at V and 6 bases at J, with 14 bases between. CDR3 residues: CASSGTGKVDTQYF. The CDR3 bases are TGTGCCAGCAGTGGGACTGGGAAAGTGGATACGCAGTATTTT.

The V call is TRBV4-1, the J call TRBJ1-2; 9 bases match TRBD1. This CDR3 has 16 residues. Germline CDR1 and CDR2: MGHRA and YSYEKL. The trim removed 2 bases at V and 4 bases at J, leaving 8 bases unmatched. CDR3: CASSQTSGQGVYGYTF. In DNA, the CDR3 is TGCGCCAGCAGCCAAACCTCGGGACAGGGAGTCTATGGCTACACCTTC.

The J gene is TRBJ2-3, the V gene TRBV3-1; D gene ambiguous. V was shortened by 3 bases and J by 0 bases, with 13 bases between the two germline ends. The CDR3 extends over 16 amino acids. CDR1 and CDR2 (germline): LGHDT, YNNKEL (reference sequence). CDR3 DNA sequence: TGTGCCAGCAGCCAGGCCATGGCCCTCAGCACAGATACGCAGTATTTT. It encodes CASSQAMALSTDTQYF.